One and the same sample provided the 21 T cell receptor beta chains below, sequenced in a study of cytomegalovirus exposure and HLA in healthy donors. The repertoire was sequenced with immunoSEQ multiplex PCR; TCRdb's copy has only in-frame clones and lacks some. The sample has hundreds of thousands of clones, around 86% seen once. Source material: PBMCs. The origin of the receptors is a woman under 30 in good health and CMV-seropositive.

This clone was observed once. V usage is TRBV6-1 and J usage is TRBJ1-4; TRBD1 aligns across 9 bases. CDR1 and CDR2 (germline): MNHNS, SASEGT. V shed 6 bases and J 10 bases; nucleotides not matched to a gene: 6. The CDR3 totals 13 residues. DNA of the CDR3: TGTGCCAGCAGAATACCGGGACAGGGAAAACTGTTTTTT. Amino acid sequence: CASRIPGQGKLFF.

The J gene is TRBJ2-5, the V gene TRBV12-5, with TRBD1 matching over 10 bases. The germline V gene has CDR1 LGHNT and CDR2 FRNRAP. Trimming at V came to 4 bases and at J to 3 bases, leaving 8 bases not matched to a gene. CDR3 length equals 16 residues. The CDR3 region is CASGSAGQGFKETQYF. The CDR3 coding sequence is TGTGCTAGTGGTTCCGCGGGACAGGGGTTTAAAGAGACCCAGTACTTC.

On this clone itself: One end of the junction does not line up with germline, which may come from a read error. This chain joins TRBV18 and TRBJ2-7; 7 nucleotides match TRBD2. CDR1 is KGHSH and CDR2 is LQKENI in the germline V gene. The CDR3 has 14 amino acids. In nucleotides, the CDR3 is TGTGCCAGCTCACCATATGCTAGCGGCGAATTAATCGACTTC. As protein: CASSPYASGELIDF.

This sequence joins TRBV7-2 and TRBJ2-7, with D tentatively TRBD2 (6 bases). The CDR3 totals 13 residues. V dropped 4 bases and J dropped 2 bases, with 9 bases sitting between them. Per the germline V gene, CDR1 is SGHTA and CDR2 is FQGNSA. The chain's CDR3 is CASSWRGPYEQYF. The DNA of the CDR3 is TGTGCCAGCAGCTGGAGGGGCCCCTACGAGCAGTACTTC. Drawing the rest from reference TRBV7-2 and TRBJ2-7, the complete variable domain is GAGVSQSPSNKVTEKGKDVELRCDPISGHTALYWYRQSLGQGLEFLIYFQGNSAPDKSGLPSDRFSAERTGGSVSTLTIQRTQQEDSAVYLCASSWRGPYEQYFGPGTRLTVT.

The V and J genes are TRBV5-1 and TRBJ2-3; TRBD2 aligns across 10 bases. Germline CDR1 and CDR2: SGHRS and YFSETQ. The CDR3 is 15 residues long. V was pared by 4 bases and J by 2 bases, with 4 bases of the junction left unmatched. The CDR3: CASSASGRATDTQYF. Here the CDR3 DNA reads TGCGCCAGCAGCGCTAGCGGGAGAGCCACAGATACGCAGTATTTT.

In this sample, this clone turned up a few times. The chain uses TRBV5-1 and TRBJ1-2, with unresolved D. Between the trimmed V and J ends, which lost 0 bases and 5 bases, there was a span of 8 bases. There are 13 residues in the CDR3. Germline loops: CDR1 SGHRS, CDR2 YFSETQ. CDR3 region: CASSLDSLYGYTF. The CDR3 region has the DNA TGCGCCAGCAGCTTGGACAGCCTATATGGCTACACCTTC. Using reference TRBV5-1 and TRBJ1-2 for the parts outside the CDR3, the full variable domain is KAGVTQTPRYLIKTRGQQVTLSCSPISGHRSVSWYQQTPGQGLQFLFEYFSETQRNKGNFPGRFSGRQFSNSRSEMNVSTLELGDSALYLCASSLDSLYGYTFGSGTRLTVV.

The chain carries TRBV28 and TRBJ2-7, with 15 positions matching TRBD2. With 3 bases clipped from V and 2 bases from J, the junction kept 14 bases outside the gene matches. This CDR3 is built from 20 residues. Germline values: CDR1 MDHEN, CDR2 SYDVKM. The CDR3 DNA reads as TGTGCCAGCAGTTTTGCGCCCGGGAGGACTAGCGGGAGGGCCACCTACGAGCAGTACTTC. It encodes CASSFAPGRTSGRATYEQYF.

The J gene is TRBJ1-2, the V gene TRBV7-2, with TRBD1 as a possible D gene (5 bases). Germline values: CDR1 SGHTA, CDR2 FQGNSA. V was shortened by 1 base and J by 4 bases, with 7 bases between the two germline ends. This CDR3 spans 13 amino acids. CDR3 coding DNA: TGTGCCAGCAGCTTAGTAGGGGCCTATGGCTACACCTTC. Amino acid sequence: CASSLVGAYGYTF.

The genes are TRBV9 and TRBJ2-2, with D unresolved. Germline CDR1 SGDLS, CDR2 YYNGEE. The ends were cut back, 3 bases at V and 5 bases at J, with 5 bases in the middle. The length of the CDR3 is 12 residues. CDR3 residues: CASSELTGELFF. The CDR3 region has the DNA TGTGCCAGCAGCGAACTGACCGGGGAGCTGTTTTTT.

The gene calls are TRBV6-4 and TRBJ1-5; weak D call: TRBD1 (5 bases). Germline V gene sequence: CDR1 MRHNA, CDR2 SNTAGT. The CDR3 consists of 13 residues. The V gene lost 5 bases and the J gene lost 1 base, with 6 bases spanning the gap. Written as DNA, the CDR3 is TGTGCCAGCAGTCCAGGGAGCAATCAGCCCCAGCATTTT. Translated: CASSPGSNQPQHF.

The rearrangement uses TRBV15 and TRBJ1-4, with 7 bases identical to TRBD1. Per germline, CDR1 LNHNV and CDR2 YYDKDF (reference sequence). J was trimmed by 7 bases and V by 4 bases; bases with no gene match: 3. The CDR3 extends over 13 amino acids. The CDR3 region has the DNA TGTGCCACCAGCAACAGGGGAGGTGAAAAACTGTTTTTT. Encoded protein: CATSNRGGEKLFF.

The V gene is TRBV4-1, the J gene TRBJ1-4; tentative D call: TRBD1 (5 bases). Trimming cost V 1 base and J 4 bases, with 16 bases left between them. CDR1 is MGHRA and CDR2 is YSYEKL in the germline V gene. The CDR3 has 17 residues. The CDR3 DNA reads TGCGCCAGCAGCCAAGCCCCTTTGGAGACAGTTAATGAAAAACTGTTTTTT. This sequence encodes CASSQAPLETVNEKLFF.

This clone was recorded once. This chain's CDR3 is CASSRSTLRTGELFF. Written as DNA, the CDR3 is TGTGCCAGCAGCCGCTCGACACTTCGAACCGGGGAGCTGTTTTTT. The V and J genes are TRBV27 and TRBJ2-2; D is uncertain. Germline CDR1 MNHEY, CDR2 SMNVEV (reference sequence). The CDR3 covers 15 residues. With 6 bases removed from V and 5 bases from J, the gap between germline ends came to 16 bases.

In DNA form, the CDR3 reads TGTGCCACCTCCCCTACAGGGTACTATGGCTACACCTTC. Translating gives CATSPTGYYGYTF. The chain has TRBV28 and TRBJ1-2, with D perhaps TRBD1 (6 bases). V lost 10 bases and J 3 bases, leaving 15 bases between the germline ends. The germline V gene encodes CDR1 MDHEN and CDR2 SYDVKM. CDR3 length equals 13 residues.

The V gene is TRBV2, the J gene TRBJ2-7, with a tentative D call TRBD2 (6 bases). The V gene lost 3 bases and the J gene lost 5 bases, with 14 bases spanning the gap. This CDR3 comprises 14 residues. Per the germline V gene, CDR1 is SNHLY and CDR2 is FYNNEI. CDR3 protein: CASSESQGLDEQYF. The CDR3 region has the DNA TGTGCCAGCAGTGAGTCTCAGGGACTCGACGAGCAGTACTTC.

V and J are TRBV7-9 and TRBJ1-2; 10 bases fit TRBD1. The germline CDR1 and CDR2 sequences are SEHNR and FQNEAQ (reference sequence). The length of the CDR3 is 17 residues. The V and J ends lost 2 bases and 7 bases, in that order; junction bases with no gene match: 13. The chain's CDR3 is CASSLHRSGTGVSGYTF. CDR3 nucleotide sequence: TGTGCCAGCAGCTTACACCGAAGCGGGACAGGGGTTAGTGGCTACACCTTC.

The V gene is TRBV27, the J gene TRBJ2-7; D may be TRBD1 (8 bases). V was pared by 1 base and J by 5 bases, with 21 bases between. The germline gives CDR1 MNHEY, CDR2 SMNVEV (reference sequence). The CDR3 is 17 amino acids. CDR3 sequence reads: CASSLFPQGAGANEQYF. For the CDR3, the DNA is TGTGCCAGCAGTTTATTTCCTCAGGGGGCGGGGGCTAACGAGCAGTACTTC.

The chain is built from TRBV7-3 and TRBJ1-1, with TRBD1 identical over 8 bases. The V gene end was trimmed by 3 bases and the J gene end by 4 bases; junction bases not matched to a gene: 7. The CDR3 runs 15 residues. Germline CDR1 SGHTA, CDR2 FQGTGA. CDR3 amino acids: CASSLSGGTSTEAFF. The CDR3 region has the DNA TGTGCCAGCAGCTTGTCAGGGGGCACAAGCACTGAAGCTTTCTTT.

V usage is TRBV9 and J usage is TRBJ2-2; 11 nucleotides match TRBD2. Trimming at V came to 0 bases and at J to 4 bases, leaving 14 bases not matched to a gene. This CDR3 region has 20 residues. Per germline, CDR1 SGDLS and CDR2 YYNGEE. The CDR3 DNA follows: TGTGCCAGCAGCGTAGCGACTAGCGGGATATCGGTACGTGGCACCGGGGAGCTGTTTTTT. Translation gives CASSVATSGISVRGTGELFF.

CDR3 coding DNA: TGTGCCAGCAGCGTATACGGCAGGGGGGAAGAGACCCAGTACTTC. It codes for CASSVYGRGEETQYF. This chain connects TRBV9 to TRBJ2-5; possible D gene TRBD1, 7 bases. In germline, CDR1 is SGDLS, CDR2 YYNGEE. V was trimmed by 1 base and J by 3 bases, leaving 13 bases between them. This CDR3 is 15 amino acids long. Combining the CDR3 with reference TRBV9 and TRBJ2-5 gives the whole variable domain DSGVTQTPKHLITATGQRVTLRCSPRSGDLSVYWYQQSLDQGLQFLIQYYNGEERAKGNILERFSAQQFPDLHSELNLSSLELGDSALYFCASSVYGRGEETQYFGPGTRLLVL.

The chain links TRBV23-1 to TRBJ1-2, with D tentatively TRBD1 (5 bases). TRBV23-1 counts as an open reading frame of uncertain function. The CDR3 contains 20 residues. V was pared by 2 bases and J by 4 bases, with 29 bases between. The CDR3 DNA follows: TGCGCCAGCAGTCAAACTCCCCCGGGGGGTAGAACTGGTAACTCCTATGGCTACACCTTC. As protein: CASSQTPPGGRTGNSYGYTF.